This T cell receptor beta chain was captured in a study of blood T cell repertoires in COVID-19. Study-level background: Nucleic acid was either cDNA or gDNA, and it came from T cells, B-cell-depleted T cells, or PBMCs.

As processed by the authors: Amplification from reference gene primers served as the basis for estimated nucleated cell counts. Profiled with immunoSEQ multiplex PCR; TCRdb holds only in-frame clones, not every one. That table gives V, J and clone size, and the DNA gave D and trimming. This sample yields about 45,000 clones, of which nearly 80% are seen a single time; roughly 20% belongs to the top ten. V lost 0 bases and J lost 1; bases outside the gene matches: 9. Per germline, CDR1 SGDLS and CDR2 YYNGEE. The CDR3 is made up of 18 amino acids. Sequencing was carried out using peripheral blood. V is TRBV9 and J is TRBJ1-5; 8 nucleotides agree with TRBD1. This clonotype originated in a man between 70 and 80 years old with acute or convalescent COVID-19. The DNA for the CDR3 is TGTGCCAGCAGCGTAGTTTCGAATCGGGACAGGAGCAATCAGCCCCAGCATTTT. Its protein is CASSVVSNRDRSNQPQHF.